This is a list of T cell receptor beta chains from one sample in a study of blood T cell repertoires in COVID-19. Clones were sequenced by immunoSEQ multiplex PCR, and TCRdb holds only the in-frame ones, with some missing. This sample yields around 58,000 clones, of which 88% are seen a single time; about 4.7% belongs to the top ten. Sequenced input: peripheral blood. These TCRs come from a human donor in a cohort sampled during active COVID-19. CDR3s include the opening cysteine and the closing phenylalanine or tryptophan. The order of the fields is J gene, clone size, V gene, D gene, CDR3 protein, CDR3 DNA. A D gene is named only where the DNA matches it firmly. Clone size is not always given. Where it is, it says once, few, many or a class for expanded clones.

j_gene: TRBJ2-3
abundance: NA
v_gene: TRBV18
d_gene: TRBD1
CDR3aa: CASSRGQGNTDTQYF
CDR3nt: TGTGCCAGCTCACGCGGACAGGGCAACACAGATACGCAGTATTTT

j_gene: TRBJ2-7
abundance: NA
v_gene: TRBV18
d_gene: NA
CDR3aa: CASSPGQITYEQYF
CDR3nt: TGTGCCAGCTCACCTGGACAGATTACCTACGAGCAGTACTTC

j_gene: TRBJ2-7
abundance: NA
v_gene: TRBV15
d_gene: TRBD1
CDR3aa: CATSSSRGFGSYEQYF
CDR3nt: TGTGCCACCAGCAGCTCCAGGGGGTTCGGCTCCTACGAGCAGTACTTC

j_gene: TRBJ2-2
abundance: NA
v_gene: TRBV6-6
d_gene: NA
CDR3aa: CASSYLQENTGELFF
CDR3nt: TGTGCCAGCAGTTATCTCCAGGAAAACACCGGGGAGCTGTTTTTT

j_gene: TRBJ2-1
abundance: NA
v_gene: TRBV5-4
d_gene: TRBD2
CDR3aa: CASSSRGGTSGYNEQFF
CDR3nt: TGTGCCAGCAGCAGTAGGGGGGGGACTAGCGGTTACAATGAGCAGTTCTTC

j_gene: TRBJ2-2
abundance: NA
v_gene: TRBV7-6
d_gene: NA
CDR3aa: CASSLNRRTGELFF
CDR3nt: TGTGCCAGCAGCTTGAATAGGAGGACCGGGGAGCTGTTTTTT

j_gene: TRBJ2-1
abundance: NA
v_gene: TRBV5-1
d_gene: TRBD2
CDR3aa: CASSSGGLAGEANEQFF
CDR3nt: TGCGCCAGCAGCTCGGGCGGATTAGCGGGAGAGGCCAATGAGCAGTTCTTC

j_gene: TRBJ2-2
abundance: NA
v_gene: TRBV28
d_gene: NA
CDR3aa: CASRDNTGELFF
CDR3nt: TGTGCCAGCCGGGACAATACCGGGGAGCTGTTTTTT

j_gene: TRBJ2-3
abundance: NA
v_gene: TRBV9
d_gene: NA
CDR3aa: CASSHTDTQYF
CDR3nt: TGTGCCAGCAGCCATACAGATACGCAGTATTTT

j_gene: TRBJ2-3
abundance: few
v_gene: TRBV15
d_gene: NA
CDR3aa: CATSREPRQEVGDTQYF
CDR3nt: TGTGCCACCAGCAGAGAGCCTAGGCAGGAGGTGGGAGATACGCAGTATTTT

j_gene: TRBJ2-1
abundance: NA
v_gene: TRBV5-5
d_gene: NA
CDR3aa: CASSLVTDSYNEQFF
CDR3nt: TGTGCCAGCAGCTTGGTTACAGACTCCTACAATGAGCAGTTCTTC

j_gene: TRBJ2-3
abundance: NA
v_gene: TRBV7-2
d_gene: NA
CDR3aa: CASSQYGDTQYF
CDR3nt: TGTGCCAGCAGCCAATACGGAGATACGCAGTATTTT

j_gene: TRBJ2-5
abundance: NA
v_gene: TRBV3-1/TRBV3-2
d_gene: NA
CDR3aa: CASSQSSGQETQYF
CDR3nt: TGTGCCAGCAGCCAAAGTAGCGGCCAAGAGACCCAGTACTTC

j_gene: TRBJ1-1
abundance: NA
v_gene: TRBV5-1
d_gene: NA
CDR3aa: CASSWSVGGNTEAFF
CDR3nt: TGCGCCAGCAGCTGGAGCGTAGGAGGGAACACTGAAGCTTTCTTT

j_gene: TRBJ2-2
abundance: NA
v_gene: TRBV9
d_gene: NA
CDR3aa: CASSPQGGNTGELFF
CDR3nt: TGTGCCAGCAGCCCCCAGGGGGGGAACACCGGGGAGCTGTTTTTT

j_gene: TRBJ2-3
abundance: NA
v_gene: TRBV10-3
d_gene: TRBD2
CDR3aa: CAISDPRGATSGRATDTQYF
CDR3nt: TGTGCCATCAGTGACCCTCGTGGGGCGACTAGCGGGAGGGCCACAGATACGCAGTATTTT

j_gene: TRBJ1-2
abundance: NA
v_gene: TRBV12-3/TRBV12-4
d_gene: TRBD1
CDR3aa: CASTQGARGYTF
CDR3nt: TGTGCCAGCACCCAGGGGGCGAGGGGCTACACCTTC

j_gene: TRBJ1-1
abundance: many
v_gene: TRBV6-2/TRBV6-3
d_gene: NA
CDR3aa: CASSEQRNTEAFF
CDR3nt: TGTGCCAGCAGCGAACAGAGAAACACTGAAGCTTTCTTT

j_gene: TRBJ2-1
abundance: NA
v_gene: TRBV10-1
d_gene: TRBD2
CDR3aa: CASSTAGGDYNEQFF
CDR3nt: TGCGCCAGCAGTACAGCGGGAGGGGATTACAATGAGCAGTTCTTC

j_gene: TRBJ2-2
abundance: few
v_gene: TRBV5-1
d_gene: TRBD1
CDR3aa: CASSRLPGQGVETGELFF
CDR3nt: TGCGCCAGCAGCCGTCTCCCCGGACAGGGGGTTGAGACCGGGGAGCTGTTTTTT

j_gene: TRBJ2-5
abundance: NA
v_gene: TRBV18
d_gene: TRBD2
CDR3aa: CASSPTLAGGPETQYF
CDR3nt: TGTGCCAGCTCACCAACTCTAGCGGGAGGGCCAGAGACCCAGTACTTC

j_gene: TRBJ2-7
abundance: NA
v_gene: TRBV11-3
d_gene: TRBD1
CDR3aa: CASSYPRDRTYEQYF
CDR3nt: TGTGCCAGCAGCTATCCTCGGGACAGGACCTACGAGCAGTACTTC

j_gene: TRBJ2-7
abundance: NA
v_gene: TRBV6-2/TRBV6-3
d_gene: NA
CDR3aa: CASSYGVAGRHSYEQYF
CDR3nt: TGTGCCAGCAGTTATGGGGTGGCGGGGAGACACTCCTACGAGCAGTACTTC

j_gene: TRBJ1-1
abundance: few
v_gene: TRBV6-5
d_gene: NA
CDR3aa: CASSYAGGAFF
CDR3nt: TGTGCCAGCAGTTACGCCGGAGGAGCTTTCTTT

j_gene: TRBJ1-2
abundance: NA
v_gene: TRBV14
d_gene: NA
CDR3aa: CASSLGRRYGYTF
CDR3nt: TGTGCCAGCAGCCTGGGGAGACGATATGGCTACACCTTC

j_gene: TRBJ1-2
abundance: NA
v_gene: TRBV7-2
d_gene: NA
CDR3aa: CASSLGDGGYTF
CDR3nt: TGTGCCAGCAGCTTAGGTGACGGGGGCTACACCTTC

j_gene: TRBJ2-6
abundance: NA
v_gene: TRBV9
d_gene: NA
CDR3aa: CASSVDQYSGANVLTF
CDR3nt: TGTGCCAGCAGCGTAGACCAGTACTCTGGGGCCAACGTCCTGACTTTC

j_gene: TRBJ1-4
abundance: NA
v_gene: TRBV7-8
d_gene: TRBD1
CDR3aa: CASSQDRVVGEKLFF
CDR3nt: TGTGCCAGCAGCCAGGACAGGGTGGTTGGTGAAAAACTGTTTTTT

j_gene: TRBJ2-1
abundance: NA
v_gene: TRBV24-1
d_gene: TRBD1
CDR3aa: CATSEGQGARNEQFF
CDR3nt: TGTGCCACCAGTGAAGGACAGGGGGCGCGCAATGAGCAGTTCTTC

j_gene: TRBJ1-6
abundance: NA
v_gene: TRBV7-2
d_gene: TRBD1
CDR3aa: CASSPRQGSSYNSPLHF
CDR3nt: TGTGCCAGCAGCCCCCGACAGGGCAGCTCCTATAATTCACCCCTCCACTTT

j_gene: TRBJ2-7
abundance: NA
v_gene: TRBV20-1
d_gene: NA
CDR3aa: CSASNTGEDEQYF
CDR3nt: TGCAGTGCTAGTAATACAGGGGAGGACGAGCAGTACTTC

j_gene: TRBJ2-6
abundance: NA
v_gene: TRBV28
d_gene: NA
CDR3aa: CASSLPGSGANVLTF
CDR3nt: TGTGCCAGCAGTTTGCCGGGCTCTGGGGCCAACGTCCTGACTTTC

j_gene: TRBJ2-3
abundance: NA
v_gene: TRBV19
d_gene: TRBD2
CDR3aa: CASNERTGGLTDTQYF
CDR3nt: TGTGCCAGTAATGAGAGGACGGGAGGCCTCACAGATACGCAGTATTTT

j_gene: TRBJ2-1
abundance: NA
v_gene: TRBV4-1
d_gene: TRBD2
CDR3aa: CASSQTGTSGGSYNEQFF
CDR3nt: TGCGCCAGCAGCCAAACCGGGACTAGCGGGGGGTCCTACAATGAGCAGTTCTTC

j_gene: TRBJ2-7
abundance: NA
v_gene: TRBV6-7
d_gene: TRBD2
CDR3aa: CASSYGSGASSYEQYF
CDR3nt: TGTGCCAGCAGTTACGGGAGCGGGGCTAGCTCCTACGAGCAGTACTTC

j_gene: TRBJ2-7
abundance: NA
v_gene: TRBV2
d_gene: TRBD2
CDR3aa: CASSRTSGVTYEQYF
CDR3nt: TGTGCCAGCAGCCGGACTAGCGGGGTGACCTACGAGCAGTACTTC

j_gene: TRBJ1-5
abundance: NA
v_gene: TRBV15
d_gene: NA
CDR3aa: CATSSGRRVTQPQHF
CDR3nt: TGTGCCACCAGCAGTGGGAGGAGGGTAACTCAGCCCCAGCATTTT

j_gene: TRBJ1-1
abundance: NA
v_gene: TRBV6-5
d_gene: TRBD1
CDR3aa: CASSPGQTEAFF
CDR3nt: TGTGCCAGCAGTCCGGGACAGACTGAAGCTTTCTTT

j_gene: TRBJ2-2
abundance: NA
v_gene: TRBV6-5
d_gene: NA
CDR3aa: CASRSTGISGELFF
CDR3nt: TGTGCCAGCAGAAGCACAGGGATCTCCGGGGAGCTGTTTTTT

j_gene: TRBJ2-7
abundance: once
v_gene: TRBV5-1
d_gene: TRBD1
CDR3aa: CASGAGTVPYEQYF
CDR3nt: TGCGCCAGCGGGGCCGGGACAGTCCCCTACGAGCAGTACTTC

j_gene: TRBJ2-1
abundance: NA
v_gene: TRBV24-1
d_gene: NA
CDR3aa: CATSESTSPYNEQFF
CDR3nt: TGTGCCACCAGTGAATCGACTAGTCCCTACAATGAGCAGTTCTTC

j_gene: TRBJ2-3
abundance: NA
v_gene: TRBV7-2
d_gene: NA
CDR3aa: CASSLGPSSNTQYF
CDR3nt: TGTGCCAGCAGCTTAGGGCCTAGCAGTAATACGCAGTATTTT

j_gene: TRBJ2-1
abundance: NA
v_gene: TRBV4-2
d_gene: TRBD2
CDR3aa: CASSQGGGYDDNEQFF
CDR3nt: TGTGCCAGCAGCCAAGGCGGGGGGTATGATGACAATGAGCAGTTCTTC

j_gene: TRBJ2-5
abundance: NA
v_gene: TRBV5-1
d_gene: NA
CDR3aa: CASSLDRDYQYF
CDR3nt: TGCGCCAGCAGCTTGGACCGAGACTACCAGTACTTC

j_gene: TRBJ2-3
abundance: NA
v_gene: TRBV30
d_gene: TRBD2
CDR3aa: CAWRRGQTSGRTDTQYF
CDR3nt: TGTGCCTGGAGGAGGGGGCAGACTAGCGGGAGGACAGATACGCAGTATTTT

j_gene: TRBJ1-6
abundance: NA
v_gene: TRBV18
d_gene: NA
CDR3aa: CASSPLGRGMDSPLHF
CDR3nt: TGTGCCAGCTCACCACTCGGACGGGGTATGGATTCACCCCTCCACTTT

j_gene: TRBJ1-5
abundance: NA
v_gene: TRBV6-5
d_gene: NA
CDR3aa: CASTTGWLSNQPQHF
CDR3nt: TGTGCCAGCACCACAGGATGGTTAAGCAATCAGCCCCAGCATTTT

j_gene: TRBJ2-7
abundance: NA
v_gene: TRBV28
d_gene: NA
CDR3aa: CASSQTGSKTYEQYF
CDR3nt: TGTGCCAGCAGTCAAACAGGGTCCAAGACCTACGAGCAGTACTTC

j_gene: TRBJ2-5
abundance: NA
v_gene: TRBV9
d_gene: TRBD2
CDR3aa: CASSVGRLAQETQYF
CDR3nt: TGTGCCAGCAGCGTAGGAAGACTAGCCCAAGAGACCCAGTACTTC

j_gene: TRBJ1-2
abundance: NA
v_gene: TRBV10-3
d_gene: TRBD1
CDR3aa: CAIRGQGAPGGYTF
CDR3nt: TGTGCCATCAGGGGGCAGGGGGCGCCCGGTGGCTACACCTTC